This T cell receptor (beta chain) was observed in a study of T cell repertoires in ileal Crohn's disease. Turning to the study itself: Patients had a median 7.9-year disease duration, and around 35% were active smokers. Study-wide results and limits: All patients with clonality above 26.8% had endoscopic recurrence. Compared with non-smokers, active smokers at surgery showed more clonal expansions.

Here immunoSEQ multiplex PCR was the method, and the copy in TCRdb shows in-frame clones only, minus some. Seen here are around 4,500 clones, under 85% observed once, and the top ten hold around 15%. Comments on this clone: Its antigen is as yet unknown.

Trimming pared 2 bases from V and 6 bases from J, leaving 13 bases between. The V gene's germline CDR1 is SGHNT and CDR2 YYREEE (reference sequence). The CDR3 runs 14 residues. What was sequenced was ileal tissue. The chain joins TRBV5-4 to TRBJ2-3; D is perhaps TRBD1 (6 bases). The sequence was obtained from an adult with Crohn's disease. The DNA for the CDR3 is TGTGCCAGCAGCTTACAGACAGGACGGGATACGCAGTATTTT. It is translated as CASSLQTGRDTQYF.